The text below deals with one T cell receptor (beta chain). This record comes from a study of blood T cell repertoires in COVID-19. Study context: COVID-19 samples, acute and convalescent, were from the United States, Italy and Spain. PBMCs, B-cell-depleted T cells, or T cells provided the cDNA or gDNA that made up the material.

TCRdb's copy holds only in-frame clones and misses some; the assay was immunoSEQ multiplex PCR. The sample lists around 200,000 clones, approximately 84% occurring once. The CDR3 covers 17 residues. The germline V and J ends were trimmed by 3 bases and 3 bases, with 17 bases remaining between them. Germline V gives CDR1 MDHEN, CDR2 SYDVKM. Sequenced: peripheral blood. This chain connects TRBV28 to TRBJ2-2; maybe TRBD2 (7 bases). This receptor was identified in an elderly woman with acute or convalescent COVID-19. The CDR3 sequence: CASSFSLGGADTGELFF. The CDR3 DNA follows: TGTGCCAGCAGTTTTTCTCTTGGGGGGGCAGACACCGGGGAGCTGTTTTTT.